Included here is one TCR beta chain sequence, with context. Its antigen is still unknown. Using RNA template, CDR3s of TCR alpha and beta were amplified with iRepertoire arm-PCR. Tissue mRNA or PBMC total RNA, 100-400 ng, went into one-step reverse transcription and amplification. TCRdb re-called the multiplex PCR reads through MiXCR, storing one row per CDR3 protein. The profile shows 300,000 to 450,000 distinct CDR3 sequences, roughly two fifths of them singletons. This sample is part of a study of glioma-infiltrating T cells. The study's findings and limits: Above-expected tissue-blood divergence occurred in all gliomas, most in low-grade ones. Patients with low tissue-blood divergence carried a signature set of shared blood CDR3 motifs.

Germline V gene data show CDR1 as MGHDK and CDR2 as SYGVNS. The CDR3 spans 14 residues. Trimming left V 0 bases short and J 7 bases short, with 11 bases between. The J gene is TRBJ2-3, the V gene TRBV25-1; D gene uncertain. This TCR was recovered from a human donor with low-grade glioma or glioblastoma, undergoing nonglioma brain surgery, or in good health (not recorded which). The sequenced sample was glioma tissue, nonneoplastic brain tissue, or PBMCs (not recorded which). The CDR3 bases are TGTGCCAGCAGTGAATATAGTAGAGCATATACGCAGTATTTT. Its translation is CASSEYSRAYTQYF.